The source of this T cell receptor (beta chain) is a study of cytomegalovirus exposure and HLA in healthy donors. The PCR had 60 Vbeta and 13 Jbeta primers. Clones were sequenced by immunoSEQ multiplex PCR, and TCRdb holds only the in-frame ones, with some missing. This repertoire shows 75,000 to 90,000 clones, 65% to 80% found once; its top ten account for 13%. CDR1 is MNHEY, CDR2 SVGAGI, per germline. The CDR3 sequence is 14 residues long. Trimming cost V 5 bases and J 3 bases, with 14 bases left between them. The TCR comes from a human donor in good health. This chain uses TRBV6-5 with TRBJ2-7, with unresolved D. Sequencing was carried out using PBMCs. The CDR3 nucleotides read TGTGCCAGCAGTGAAATAGCCGGGTTCTACGAGCAGTACTTC. This codes for CASSEIAGFYEQYF.